This T cell receptor (beta chain) is from a study of immune cell composition in non-small cell lung cancer. Study findings and constraints: Tumour-associated clones >0.5% occurred in approximately 34% of adenocarcinomas, less than 80% of squamous.

CDR3 size: 15 residues. Trimming shortened V by 4 bases and J by 1 base, and 14 bases separated the two germline ends. Germline V CDR1 and CDR2: MDHEN, SYDVKM. This clone was picked up a small number of times. What it binds is unknown. Template was genomic DNA from frozen, unsorted single-cell suspensions. Sequenced by immunoSEQ multiplex PCR; TCRdb stores in-frame clones only, minus some. The sample lists over 3,500 clones, roughly two thirds seen once, with approximately 8.4% in the top ten. The receptor's source is a human donor with non-small cell lung cancer. The sample taken for sequencing was lung tumor tissue. This chain connects TRBV28 to TRBJ2-7; tentatively, D is TRBD2 (5 bases). CDR3 bases: TGTGCCAGCAGTTCTTCTGCGGACTTTTCCTACGAGCAGTACTTC. Its protein product is CASSSSADFSYEQYF.